The TCR beta chain under discussion was sequenced for a study of immune cell composition in non-small cell lung cancer. Study-wide context: Tumours were mainly lung adenocarcinoma or squamous cell carcinoma. General study results and limits: About 75% of squamous and under 35% of adenocarcinoma cases had tumour-associated clones >0.5%.

Normal lung sampling was at least 3 cm from the tumour, as distant as possible. Template was genomic DNA from frozen, unsorted single-cell suspensions. The V gene's germline CDR1 is LGHNA and CDR2 YSLEER. V was shortened by 0 bases and J by 13 bases, with 12 bases between the two germline ends. The CDR3 spans 13 residues. Only in-frame clones appear in the TCRdb table, and some are missing; sequencing was by immunoSEQ multiplex PCR. The sample holds around 7,000 clones, 70% to 90% seen once. As regards this clone: What it binds is unknown.

The TCR was taken from a human donor with non-small cell lung cancer. What was sequenced was non-adjacent lung tissue. The V gene is TRBV4-3, the J gene TRBJ1-4, with a weak D call TRBD1 (6 bases). The CDR3, as DNA: TGCGCCAGCAGCCAAGATATAGGGGGGAGACTGTTTTTT. Encoded protein: CASSQDIGGRLFF.